Listed below are T cell receptor beta chains from one sample, sequenced in a study of blood T cell repertoires in COVID-19. TCRdb keeps only in-frame clones here, not all; method: immunoSEQ multiplex PCR. The table shows just over 90,000 clones, with around four fifths occurring only once. The sample comprised peripheral blood. The origin of the receptors is a human donor in a cohort sampled during active COVID-19. Each CDR3 is given with its conserved first and last residue. A D gene is named only where the DNA matches it firmly. The size field is filled for only some rows; it gives once, few, many or a size class.

D	V	size	J	CDR3	DNA
TRBD1	TRBV5-4	NA	TRBJ1-4	CASSPGTGRKLFF	TGTGCCAGCAGCCCCGGGACAGGGAGAAAACTGTTTTTT
NA	TRBV27	NA	TRBJ1-1	CASSKNRDTEAFF	TGTGCCAGCAGCAAAAACCGGGACACTGAAGCTTTCTTT
NA	TRBV28	NA	TRBJ2-2	CASSPSPGRYGELFF	TGTGCCAGCAGTCCAAGTCCCGGGAGATACGGGGAGCTGTTTTTT
TRBD1	TRBV10-3	NA	TRBJ2-2	CAITRQGAYTGELFF	TGTGCCATCACCAGACAGGGTGCATACACCGGGGAGCTGTTTTTT
NA	TRBV15	once	TRBJ1-6	CATSRDPRQSNSPLHF	TGTGCCACCAGCAGAGACCCGAGGCAGAGTAATTCACCCCTCCACTTT
NA	TRBV5-1	NA	TRBJ2-1	CASSSGLTEQFF	TGCGCCAGCAGCTCGGGACTGACCGAGCAGTTCTTC
TRBD1	TRBV6-6	few	TRBJ1-5	CASSWTGFDNQPQHF	TGTGCCAGCAGCTGGACAGGGTTTGACAATCAGCCCCAGCATTTT
TRBD1	TRBV28	NA	TRBJ2-1	CASSSSGQGSNEQFF	TGTGCCAGCAGCTCGTCGGGACAGGGTTCTAATGAGCAGTTCTTC
TRBD1	TRBV5-1	NA	TRBJ1-5	CASSKEGGVSNQPQHF	TGCGCCAGCAGTAAAGAAGGGGGCGTTAGCAATCAGCCCCAGCATTTT
TRBD1	TRBV7-9	NA	TRBJ2-1	CASSLGDRGVQFF	TGTGCCAGCAGCTTAGGGGACAGGGGGGTACAGTTCTTC
NA	TRBV6-6	NA	TRBJ1-3	CASRGYGNTIYF	TGTGCCAGCCGGGGTTATGGAAACACCATATATTTT
NA	TRBV6-5	NA	TRBJ1-6	CASTTPPGGNSPLHF	TGTGCCAGCACTACTCCCCCGGGGGGGAATTCACCCCTCCACTTT
TRBD1	TRBV11-3	NA	TRBJ2-2	CASSSRTGAGPGELFF	TGTGCCAGCAGCTCCAGGACAGGCGCCGGTCCCGGGGAGCTGTTTTTT
NA	TRBV24-1	NA	TRBJ2-1	CATSDMLAVNNEQFF	TGTGCCACCAGTGATATGCTAGCCGTTAACAATGAGCAGTTCTTC
TRBD1	TRBV28	NA	TRBJ1-1	CASSSTGQFEAFF	TGTGCCAGCAGTTCAACGGGACAGTTTGAAGCTTTCTTT
TRBD2	TRBV7-3	NA	TRBJ2-7	CASSRGGSGKYEQYF	TGTGCCAGCAGCCGTGGTGGTAGCGGGAAATACGAGCAGTACTTC
NA	TRBV5-5	once	TRBJ1-3	CASSLGAVGNTIYF	TGTGCCAGCAGCTTGGGGGCAGTTGGAAACACCATATATTTT
NA	TRBV11-2	NA	TRBJ1-6	CASSLDWAESSYNSPLHF	TGTGCCAGCAGCTTAGATTGGGCAGAAAGCTCCTATAATTCACCCCTCCACTTT
TRBD1	TRBV28	once	TRBJ1-5	CASSLIDRGRPQHF	TGTGCCAGCAGTTTAATCGACAGGGGAAGACCCCAGCATTTT
TRBD1	TRBV28	NA	TRBJ2-3	CASSYYRGGTDTQYF	TGTGCCAGCAGCTATTACAGGGGAGGCACAGATACGCAGTATTTT
TRBD2	TRBV6-6	few	TRBJ2-1	CAITSGYNEQFF	TGTGCCATCACTAGCGGATACAATGAGCAGTTCTTC
TRBD1	TRBV7-9	NA	TRBJ2-3	CASSSSGTDTDTQYF	TGTGCCAGCAGCTCGTCCGGGACAGACACAGATACGCAGTATTTT
TRBD1	TRBV6-5	NA	TRBJ1-1	CASSKGQGNTEAFF	TGTGCCAGCAGCAAGGGACAGGGGAACACTGAAGCTTTCTTT
TRBD1	TRBV28	NA	TRBJ2-1	CASSLWGTASYNEQFF	TGTGCCAGCAGTTTGTGGGGGACAGCCTCCTACAATGAGCAGTTCTTC
NA	TRBV6-6	NA	TRBJ2-2	CASSYQRPGELFF	TGTGCCAGCAGTTACCAGCGACCCGGGGAGCTGTTTTTT
NA	TRBV2	NA	TRBJ1-5	CASMQGFMGRDQPQHF	TGTGCCAGCATGCAGGGTTTTATGGGTCGGGATCAGCCCCAGCATTTT
NA	TRBV29-1	few	TRBJ2-1	CSVMDTYSYNEQFF	TGCAGCGTGATGGACACTTACTCCTACAATGAGCAGTTCTTC
TRBD2	TRBV5-6	NA	TRBJ2-1	CASSLLSSGGAINNEQFF	TGTGCCAGCAGCTTGTTGTCTAGCGGGGGGGCAATCAACAATGAGCAGTTCTTC
TRBD1	TRBV18	NA	TRBJ1-5	CASSPQGGQGNSNQPQHF	TGTGCCAGCTCACCGCAGGGAGGACAGGGGAATAGCAATCAGCCCCAGCATTTT
TRBD1	TRBV19	NA	TRBJ1-2	CASRETGGKNYGYTF	TGTGCCAGTAGAGAGACAGGGGGCAAGAACTATGGCTACACCTTC
NA	TRBV5-4	once	TRBJ1-2	CASSIRDTQPYGYTF	TGTGCCAGCAGCATAAGGGACACCCAACCGTATGGCTACACCTTC
NA	TRBV2	NA	TRBJ1-2	CASNKQATGNGYTF	TGTGCCAGCAATAAACAGGCCACTGGGAATGGCTACACCTTC
NA	TRBV18	NA	TRBJ1-2	CASSPRYVWGAAGDGYTF	TGTGCCAGCTCACCAAGATATGTGTGGGGCGCGGCGGGAGATGGCTACACCTTC
NA	TRBV19	NA	TRBJ1-2	CASAPRAAYNYGYTF	TGTGCCTCGGCTCCGCGGGCAGCATATAACTATGGCTACACCTTC
NA	TRBV5-4	NA	TRBJ2-7	CASSPQTARLVGRYEQYF	TGTGCCAGCAGCCCCCAAACGGCTCGACTAGTTGGTCGCTACGAACAGTACTTC
TRBD2	TRBV24-1	NA	TRBJ2-1	CATSDPLAGAQFF	TGTGCCACCAGTGACCCACTAGCGGGAGCGCAGTTCTTC
NA	TRBV28	NA	TRBJ1-5	CASRGQTNQPQHF	TGTGCCAGCAGGGGGCAGACGAATCAGCCCCAGCATTTT
NA	TRBV10-3	once	TRBJ1-5	CAISESPRSQPQHF	TGTGCCATCAGTGAGTCCCCCAGGTCACAGCCCCAGCATTTT
NA	TRBV11-2	NA	TRBJ1-2	CASSLNRDGYTF	TGTGCCAGCAGCTTAAATCGCGATGGCTACACCTTC
TRBD2	TRBV7-8	NA	TRBJ2-1	CASSRRLSGSKDEQFF	TGTGCCAGCAGCCGAAGACTAAGCGGGAGTAAGGATGAGCAGTTCTTC
TRBD2	TRBV27	NA	TRBJ2-1	CASRVRSGTYNEQFF	TGTGCCAGCAGGGTTCGTAGCGGGACTTACAATGAGCAGTTCTTC
NA	TRBV10-1	NA	TRBJ1-1	CASSVGSEAFF	TGCGCCAGCAGTGTGGGCTCTGAAGCTTTCTTT
NA	TRBV30	NA	TRBJ1-1	CAWSLNRMNTEAFF	TGTGCCTGGAGTCTCAACAGAATGAACACTGAAGCTTTCTTT
NA	TRBV7-9	NA	TRBJ2-1	CASSLVVTGEQFF	TGTGCCAGCAGCTTAGTTGTTACGGGAGAGCAGTTCTTC
NA	TRBV4-1	NA	TRBJ1-4	CASTLGGLRKLFF	TGCGCCAGCACCCTGGGGGGGCTAAGGAAACTGTTTTTT
TRBD1	TRBV24-1	NA	TRBJ2-3	CATGGAGTVTDTQYF	TGTGCCACCGGCGGAGCAGGGACAGTCACAGATACGCAGTATTTT
NA	TRBV7-8	once	TRBJ2-1	CASTYQTGFAGNEQFF	TGTGCCAGCACCTATCAGACAGGGTTCGCGGGGAATGAGCAGTTCTTC
TRBD2	TRBV9	NA	TRBJ2-5	CASSVAASGGPQETQYF	TGTGCCAGCAGCGTAGCGGCTAGCGGGGGACCGCAAGAGACCCAGTACTTC
TRBD1	TRBV5-5	few	TRBJ1-6	CASGTGNNSPLHF	TGTGCCAGCGGGACAGGGAATAATTCACCCCTCCACTTT
NA	TRBV12-3/TRBV12-4	NA	TRBJ1-2	CASSLGPRYGYTF	TGTGCCAGCAGTTTGGGCCCGCGCTATGGCTACACCTTC
NA	TRBV6-5	NA	TRBJ1-1	CASSRGAGTEAFF	TGTGCCAGCAGTCGGGGGGCAGGGACTGAAGCTTTCTTT
TRBD2	TRBV9	NA	TRBJ2-5	CASSGTSETQYF	TGTGCCAGCTCCGGGACTAGCGAGACCCAGTACTTC
TRBD1	TRBV3-1/TRBV3-2	NA	TRBJ1-2	CASSQVSGTGYGYTF	TGTGCCAGCAGCCAAGTATCCGGGACAGGGTATGGCTACACCTTC
NA	TRBV24-1	NA	TRBJ2-3	CATSDLRGGSDTQYF	TGTGCCACCAGTGATTTGAGGGGGGGCTCAGATACGCAGTATTTT
NA	TRBV19	NA	TRBJ2-3	CASKDEGGGRDTQYF	TGTGCCAGTAAGGACGAAGGGGGGGGGAGAGATACGCAGTATTTT
NA	TRBV2	NA	TRBJ2-7	CASRSGWEQYF	TGTGCCAGCAGATCAGGCTGGGAGCAGTACTTC
NA	TRBV9	NA	TRBJ2-5	CASSPGVRETQYF	TGTGCCAGCAGCCCCGGGGTACGAGAGACCCAGTACTTC
TRBD2	TRBV27	NA	TRBJ2-1	CASSLDASGGNEQFF	TGTGCCAGCAGTTTAGACGCTAGCGGGGGCAATGAGCAGTTCTTC
TRBD2	TRBV7-9	NA	TRBJ2-1	CASSLGLARNEQFF	TGTGCCAGCAGCTTAGGACTAGCGCGCAATGAGCAGTTCTTC